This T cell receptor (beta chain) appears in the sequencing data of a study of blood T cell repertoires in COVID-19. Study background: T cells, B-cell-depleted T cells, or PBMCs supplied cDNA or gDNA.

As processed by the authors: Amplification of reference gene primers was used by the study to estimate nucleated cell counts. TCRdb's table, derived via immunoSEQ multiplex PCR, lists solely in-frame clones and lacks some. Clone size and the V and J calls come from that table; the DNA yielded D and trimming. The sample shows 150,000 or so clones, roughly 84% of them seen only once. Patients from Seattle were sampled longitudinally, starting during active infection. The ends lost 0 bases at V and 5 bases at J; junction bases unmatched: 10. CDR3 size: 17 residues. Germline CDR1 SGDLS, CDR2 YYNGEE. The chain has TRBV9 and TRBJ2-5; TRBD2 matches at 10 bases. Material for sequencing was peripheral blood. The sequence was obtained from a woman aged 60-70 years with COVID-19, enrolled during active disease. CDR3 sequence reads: CASSVGRSSGGTETQYF. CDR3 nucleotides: TGTGCCAGCAGCGTAGGTAGGAGTAGCGGGGGGACGGAGACCCAGTACTTC.